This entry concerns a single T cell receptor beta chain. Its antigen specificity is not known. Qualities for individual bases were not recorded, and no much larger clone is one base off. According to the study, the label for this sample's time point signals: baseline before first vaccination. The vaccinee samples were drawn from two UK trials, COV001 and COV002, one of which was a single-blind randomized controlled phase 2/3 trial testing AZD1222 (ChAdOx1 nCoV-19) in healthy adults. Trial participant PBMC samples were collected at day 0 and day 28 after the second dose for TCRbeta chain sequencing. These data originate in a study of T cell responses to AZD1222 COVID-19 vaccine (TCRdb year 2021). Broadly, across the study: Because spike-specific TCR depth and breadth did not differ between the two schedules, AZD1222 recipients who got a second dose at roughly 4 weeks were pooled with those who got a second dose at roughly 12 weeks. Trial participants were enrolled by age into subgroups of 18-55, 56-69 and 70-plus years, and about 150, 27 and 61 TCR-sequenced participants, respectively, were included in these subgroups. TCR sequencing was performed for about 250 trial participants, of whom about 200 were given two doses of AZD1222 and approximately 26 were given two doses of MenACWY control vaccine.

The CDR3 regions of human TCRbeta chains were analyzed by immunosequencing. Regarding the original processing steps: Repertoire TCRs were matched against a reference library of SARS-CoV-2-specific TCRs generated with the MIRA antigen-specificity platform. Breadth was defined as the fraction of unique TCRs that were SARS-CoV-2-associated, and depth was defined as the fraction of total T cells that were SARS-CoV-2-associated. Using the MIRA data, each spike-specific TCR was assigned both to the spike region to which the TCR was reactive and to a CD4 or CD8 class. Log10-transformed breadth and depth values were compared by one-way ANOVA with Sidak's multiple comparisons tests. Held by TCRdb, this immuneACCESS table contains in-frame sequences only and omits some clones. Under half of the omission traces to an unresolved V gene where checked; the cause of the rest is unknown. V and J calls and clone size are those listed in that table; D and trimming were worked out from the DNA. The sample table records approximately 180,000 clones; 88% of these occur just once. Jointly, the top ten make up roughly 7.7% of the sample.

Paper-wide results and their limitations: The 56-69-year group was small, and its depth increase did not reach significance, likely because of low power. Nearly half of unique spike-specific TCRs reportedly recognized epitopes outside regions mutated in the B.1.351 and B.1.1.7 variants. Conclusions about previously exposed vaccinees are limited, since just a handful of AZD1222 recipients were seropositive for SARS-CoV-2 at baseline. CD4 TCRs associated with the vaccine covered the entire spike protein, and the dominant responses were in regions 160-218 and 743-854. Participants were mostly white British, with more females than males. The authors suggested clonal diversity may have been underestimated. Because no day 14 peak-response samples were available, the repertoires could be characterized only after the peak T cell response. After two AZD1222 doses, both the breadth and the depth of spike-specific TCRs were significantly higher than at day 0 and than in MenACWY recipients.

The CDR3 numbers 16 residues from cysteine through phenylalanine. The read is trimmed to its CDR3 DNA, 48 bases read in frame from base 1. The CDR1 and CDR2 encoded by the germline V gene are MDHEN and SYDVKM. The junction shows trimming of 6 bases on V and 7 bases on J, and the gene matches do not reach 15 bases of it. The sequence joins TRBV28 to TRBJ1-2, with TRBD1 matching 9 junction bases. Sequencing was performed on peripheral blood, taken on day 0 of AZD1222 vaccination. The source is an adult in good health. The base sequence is TGTGCCAGCAGAGGGGACAGGGACCACGTAAACGCTGGCTACACCTTC. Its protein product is CASRGDRDHVNAGYTF.